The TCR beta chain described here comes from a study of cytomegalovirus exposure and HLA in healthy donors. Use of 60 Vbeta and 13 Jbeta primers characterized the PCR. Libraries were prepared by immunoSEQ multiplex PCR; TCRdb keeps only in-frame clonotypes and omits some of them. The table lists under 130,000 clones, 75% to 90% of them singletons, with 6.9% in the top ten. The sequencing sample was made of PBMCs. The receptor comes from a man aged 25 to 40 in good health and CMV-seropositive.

The CDR3 here is CASSSGTGEQETQYF. The CDR3 DNA reads TGTGCCAGTAGTTCCGGGACAGGGGAACAAGAGACCCAGTACTTC. This sequence joins TRBV19 and TRBJ2-5; TRBD1 matches 10 bases. CDR1 and CDR2 from the germline V gene are LNHDA and SQIVND (reference sequence). There are 15 residues in the CDR3. J lost 2 bases, V lost 5 bases, and 5 bases had no gene match.